This entry describes one TCR beta chain. Its antigen is not identified. This record comes from a study of STAT5B mutations in CD4+ large granular lymphocyte leukemia. Regarding the study as a whole: Top patient clones used TRBV06 genes more often: 8/27 versus 2/35 in controls.

Some clones are missing from TCRdb's copy, which holds only in-frame ones; the method was immunoSEQ multiplex PCR. The sample consists of roughly 30,000 clones, less than 75% of them appearing once. V was clipped by 1 base and J by 2 bases; unmatched bases: 5. This CDR3 is 15 amino acids long. Germline lookup yields CDR1 SGHRS and CDR2 YFSETQ. The chain employs TRBV5-1 and TRBJ2-5, with 7 bases fitting TRBD2. Material for sequencing was CD4+ T cells from blood buffy coats. This TCR came from a human donor in good health. CDR3 sequence (DNA): TGCGCCAGCAGCTTGAGCGGGACGAATCAAGAGACCCAGTACTTC. Its protein product is CASSLSGTNQETQYF.